What follows are 21 T cell receptor beta chains derived from one specimen sequenced in a study of cytomegalovirus exposure and HLA in healthy donors (TCRdb year 2017). The library was made by the immunoSEQ multiplex PCR assay. A mixture of 60 forward primers for TCR Vbeta segments and 13 reverse primers for TCR Jbeta segments was used in the multiplex PCR. TCRdb's version of the immuneACCESS table is confined to in-frame rearrangements and falls short of the full clone set. An unresolved V gene accounts for under half of the shortfall where checked; the remainder is of unknown origin. Present in this sample are about 92,000 clones, 77% of which were seen just once. The ten largest make up around 7.3% of the sample. Sequenced: PBMCs. These receptors came from a middle-aged man in good health and CMV-seropositive.

This chain uses TRBV5-1 with TRBJ1-4; a weak D match, TRBD1 (6 bases). V was clipped by 2 bases and J by 5 bases, with 10 bases between them. From germline, CDR1 is SGHRS and CDR2 YFSETQ. The CDR3 is 14 residues long. CDR3 amino acids: CASSFRGENEKLFF. The CDR3 DNA is TGCGCCAGCAGCTTCAGGGGCGAGAATGAAAAACTGTTTTTT.

This chain uses TRBV4-2 with TRBJ1-2, with 10 bases that match TRBD1. This CDR3 comprises 16 residues. The V segment lost 3 bases and the J segment 1 base; nucleotides outside the gene matches: 5. The germline gives CDR1 LGHNA, CDR2 YNFKEQ. This chain's CDR3 is CASSHEGTGDNYGYTF. The CDR3 nucleotides read TGTGCCAGCAGCCATGAAGGGACAGGGGATAACTATGGCTACACCTTC.

This chain joins TRBV28 and TRBJ1-2; TRBD1 might be the D (5 bases). Germline CDR1 is MDHEN and CDR2 is SYDVKM. V was pared by 1 base and J by 1 base, with 16 bases between. The CDR3 sequence is 17 residues long. CDR3 in amino acids: CASSLLGGDAINYGYTF. DNA of the CDR3: TGTGCCAGCAGTTTATTGGGAGGGGATGCTATTAACTATGGCTACACCTTC.

This clone was seen a single time. This CDR3 is CASSLRTSGGTGELFF. The CDR3 DNA is TGTGCCAGCAGCTTAAGGACTAGCGGGGGTACCGGGGAGCTGTTTTTT. The chain employs TRBV7-3 and TRBJ2-2, with TRBD2 identical over 13 bases. The CDR3 runs to 16 residues. Germline CDR1 and CDR2: SGHTA and FQGTGA. With V trimmed by 1 base and J by 5 bases, 1 base remained unmatched.

The genes are TRBV27 and TRBJ1-3; D is possibly TRBD1 (5 bases). This CDR3 has 15 residues. Trimming removed 4 bases from V and 0 bases from J, with 10 bases in between. The germline V gene has CDR1 MNHEY and CDR2 SMNVEV (reference sequence). CDR3 amino acids: CASSSQADSGNTIYF. The CDR3 nucleotides are TGTGCCAGCAGTTCACAGGCTGACTCTGGAAACACCATATATTTT.

The V and J genes are TRBV9 and TRBJ2-1; 12 nucleotides match TRBD2. Germline loops: CDR1 SGDLS, CDR2 YYNGEE. V dropped 4 bases and J dropped 5; count of bases not matched to a gene: 7. The CDR3 is made up of 16 amino acids. The CDR3 coding sequence is TGTGCCAGCAGCTTACGGGGACTAGCGGGTGACAATGAGCAGTTCTTC. Translation gives CASSLRGLAGDNEQFF.

The J gene is TRBJ2-7, the V gene TRBV2; 10 positions agree with TRBD2. The germline CDR1 and CDR2 sequences are SNHLY and FYNNEI. The CDR3 is 13 residues long. DNA of the CDR3: TGTGCTGGGGGGAGCGGGGGGGCGGGCGAGCAGTACTTC. Its protein product is CAGGSGGAGEQYF.

J is TRBJ1-2 and V is TRBV4-2, with TRBD1 matching 9 bases. J gave up 6 bases and V 0 bases, and 17 bases lay outside the gene matches. This CDR3 region has 19 residues. Germline V gene data show CDR1 as LGHNA and CDR2 as YNFKEQ. CDR3 nucleotide sequence: TGTGCCAGCAGCCAAGAATCTTCGAGATTGGGACAGGGAAACGATGGCTACACCTTC. Amino acids: CASSQESSRLGQGNDGYTF.

This chain connects TRBV4-2 to TRBJ2-2; a weak D match, TRBD1 (6 bases). The CDR3 has 16 residues. In germline, CDR1 is LGHNA, CDR2 YNFKEQ. The V end was cut by 3 bases, the J end by 6 bases, with 17 bases between. This chain's CDR3 is CASSQGAGGRAGELFF. For the CDR3, the DNA is TGTGCCAGCAGCCAGGGGGCCGGTGGACGGGCCGGGGAGCTGTTTTTT.

The genes are TRBV6-4 and TRBJ1-1; D gene ambiguous. The CDR3 sequence is 13 residues long. V was clipped by 2 bases and J by 4 bases, with 8 bases between them. Germline V gene lookup returns CDR1 MRHNA and CDR2 SNTAGT. The CDR3 nucleotides read TGTGCCAGCAGTGACACCGGGGTCACTGAAGCTTTCTTT. This encodes CASSDTGVTEAFF.

The CDR3 spells CASSLGQGNSETQYF. For the CDR3, the DNA is TGTGCCAGCAGCTTAGGACAGGGAAATTCGGAGACCCAGTACTTC. The chain combines TRBV7-9 with TRBJ2-5; 7 bases agree with TRBD1. From germline, CDR1 is SEHNR and CDR2 FQNEAQ (reference sequence). Trimming took 1 base from V and 5 from J; bases not matched to a gene: 7. The CDR3 loop spans 15 amino acids.

The rearrangement joins TRBV7-3 to TRBJ2-1; 9 nucleotides match TRBD1. Germline CDR1 is SGHTA and CDR2 is FQGTGA. This CDR3 has 15 amino acids. J lost 8 bases, V lost 8 bases, and 13 bases had no gene match. DNA of the CDR3: TGTGCCAGCGGACCAGGGCGGACAGGGGTCGATGAGCAGTTCTTC. The encoded protein is CASGPGRTGVDEQFF.

J is TRBJ1-2 and V is TRBV5-1; D may be TRBD1 (5 bases). CDR1 and CDR2 (germline): SGHRS, YFSETQ. V lost 3 bases to trimming and J lost 8 bases, with 14 bases between them. The CDR3 has 13 amino acids. Here the CDR3 reads CASSSGPFFGYTF. CDR3 DNA sequence: TGCGCCAGCAGCTCAGGGCCCTTTTTCGGCTACACCTTC.

The V call is TRBV7-6, the J call TRBJ2-1; no reliable D call. Per the germline V gene, CDR1 is SGHVS and CDR2 is FNYEAQ. The germline V and J ends were trimmed by 5 bases and 3 bases, with 11 bases remaining between them. The CDR3 totals 14 residues. The CDR3 region is CASSHNVDYNEQFF. The CDR3 DNA is TGTGCCAGCAGCCACAACGTCGACTACAATGAGCAGTTCTTC.

This chain links TRBV6-5 with TRBJ1-2; 7 bases map to TRBD1. Germline V gene sequence: CDR1 MNHEY, CDR2 SVGAGI. The ends lost 6 bases at V and 8 bases at J; junction bases unmatched: 15. The CDR3 is 15 residues long. CDR3 in DNA: TGTGCCAGCAGCCTGACAGGGAGCCCCGGGGAAGGCTACACCTTC. It codes for CASSLTGSPGEGYTF.

This clone turned up a few times. The chain couples TRBV7-2 to TRBJ1-1, with D uncertain. Germline V lookup: CDR1 SGHTA, CDR2 FQGNSA. The CDR3 totals 16 residues. V lost 5 bases and J lost 4, with 20 bases in between. Here the CDR3 reads CASSQALGRVGTEAFF. CDR3 DNA: TGTGCCAGCAGCCAAGCCCTCGGGAGGGTTGGCACTGAAGCTTTCTTT.

This clone was seen once. Relative to the germline gene, one junction end is altered; a read error may explain this. The V gene is TRBV28, the J gene TRBJ2-1; 8 nucleotides match TRBD2. The CDR3 is 16 amino acids. Germline assignment: CDR1 MDHEN and CDR2 SYDVKM. CDR3 in DNA: TGTGCCAGCAGTTTATATAGCGGGGAGCTCTACAATGCGCAGTTCTTC. Its translation is CASSLYSGELYNAQFF.

The CDR3 sequence is CASSEWGSDKPYEQYF. In DNA, the CDR3 is TGTGCCAGCAGTGAATGGGGCTCGGACAAGCCCTACGAGCAGTACTTC. This chain joins TRBV6-1 and TRBJ2-7, with D possibly being TRBD1 (5 bases). Germline CDR1 and CDR2: MNHNS and SASEGT. The length of the CDR3 is 16 residues. V was shortened by 2 bases and J by 2 bases, with 16 bases between the two germline ends.

A single count supports this clone. The V and J genes are TRBV27 and TRBJ2-7, with a tentative D call TRBD2 (6 bases). The V gene lost 4 bases and the J gene lost 1 base, with 14 bases spanning the gap. CDR3 length: 15 amino acids. Germline loops: CDR1 MNHEY, CDR2 SMNVEV (reference sequence). The CDR3 here is CASSSLGAGSYEQYF. Written as DNA, the CDR3 is TGTGCCAGCAGTTCCCTTGGGGCGGGGTCCTACGAGCAGTACTTC.

V usage is TRBV7-9 and J usage is TRBJ2-1; tentative D call: TRBD2 (6 bases). The CDR3 is made up of 16 amino acids. Germline values: CDR1 SEHNR, CDR2 FQNEAQ (reference sequence). The V end lost 0 bases, the J end lost 0 bases, and 9 bases lay between the germline ends. CDR3 nucleotides: TGTGCCAGCAGCTTAGCGGGGGGACGCTCCTACAATGAGCAGTTCTTC. Its protein is CASSLAGGRSYNEQFF.

The gene calls are TRBV7-3 and TRBJ2-3; D is possibly TRBD1 (5 bases). V was cut by 4 bases and J by 1 base, with 9 bases left in between. The CDR3 contains 14 residues. Germline assignment: CDR1 SGHTA and CDR2 FQGTGA. The CDR3 loop reads CASSSGQGTDTQYF. The CDR3 nucleotides read TGTGCCAGCAGCTCAGGACAAGGCACAGATACGCAGTATTTT.